Below, 25 T cell receptor beta chains from the same sample are listed, as sequenced in a study of T cells after yellow fever vaccination. TCRdb recomputed calls from the 5' RACE reads with MiXCR, one row per CDR3 protein. The sample has about 130,000 distinct CDR3 sequences; 7.4% are singletons. The material sequenced was CD4+ T cells sorted from PBMCs, taken approximately 11 days after the first yellow fever vaccination. These receptors all stem from a man between 18 and 35 years old who received the YFV17D yellow fever vaccine.

This clonotype occurred many times. This CDR3 reads CSARDDWGTDTQYF. The CDR3 DNA follows: TGCAGTGCTAGAGATGACTGGGGCACAGATACGCAGTATTTT. The rearrangement joins TRBV20-1 to TRBJ2-3; D is unresolved. This CDR3 is 14 amino acids long. Deletions cut 0 bases from V and 1 base from J, with 8 bases between. Germline loops: CDR1 DFQATT, CDR2 SNEGSKA (reference sequence).

This clonotype came up many times. The genes are TRBV4-1 and TRBJ1-2, with D possibly being TRBD1 (5 bases). Trimming removed 4 bases from V and 4 bases from J, with 19 bases in between. From germline, CDR1 is MGHRA and CDR2 YSYEKL. The CDR3 contains 16 residues. CDR3 region: CASSLTGTEAFYGYTF. The CDR3 nucleotides are TGCGCCAGCAGCCTCACCGGGACGGAAGCTTTCTATGGCTACACCTTC.

At least ten counts were recorded for this clonotype. The gene calls are TRBV20-1 and TRBJ2-2; the D gene is possibly TRBD1 (5 bases). V was shortened by 0 bases and J by 2 bases, with 10 bases between the two germline ends. This CDR3 region has 15 residues. CDR1 and CDR2 from the germline V gene are DFQATT and SNEGSKA (reference sequence). DNA of the CDR3: TGCAGTGCTAGAGATGGGGCGGTCAACACCGGGGAGCTGTTTTTT. Amino acids: CSARDGAVNTGELFF.

This clonotype was seen ten or more times. The chain is built from TRBV28 and TRBJ2-5; 8 bases fit TRBD2. The CDR3 runs to 15 residues. V shed 7 bases, J shed 5 bases, and the junction held 12 bases outside the gene matches. The V gene's germline CDR1 is MDHEN and CDR2 SYDVKM. CDR3: CASTKPGGAAETQYF. The DNA for the CDR3 is TGTGCCAGCACTAAACCCGGGGGGGCGGCGGAGACCCAGTACTTC.

This clonotype came up many times. This chain uses TRBV5-1 with TRBJ2-7, with 7 bases that match TRBD2. Looked up from germline, CDR1 is SGHRS and CDR2 is YFSETQ. The CDR3 is made up of 15 amino acids. After removal of 3 bases from V and 2 bases from J, the junction contained 8 bases not matched to a gene. The CDR3 region is CASSSTGGNTYEQYF. For the CDR3, the DNA is TGCGCCAGCAGCTCCACGGGGGGTAATACCTACGAGCAGTACTTC.

This clonotype was found many times. The CDR3 loop is CASSQDWTGGYTF. Here the CDR3 DNA reads TGCGCCAGCAGCCAAGATTGGACAGGAGGCTACACCTTC. This chain uses TRBV4-3 with TRBJ1-2; 7 bases are shared with TRBD1. This CDR3 has 13 residues. Germline values: CDR1 LGHNA, CDR2 YSLEER. Trimming cost V 0 bases and J 8 bases; bases outside gene matches: 3.

This clonotype came up many times. The V gene is TRBV5-1, the J gene TRBJ1-1; D is ambiguous. This CDR3 has 14 residues. The V gene lost 2 bases and the J gene lost 0 bases, with 8 bases spanning the gap. CDR1 and CDR2 from the germline V gene are SGHRS and YFSETQ. Written as DNA, the CDR3 is TGCGCCAGCAGCTTCGACTTTATGAACACTGAAGCTTTCTTT. It encodes CASSFDFMNTEAFF.

With respect to this clonotype: Given a much more abundant clone one base away, this may be a read error. The V call is TRBV7-2, the J call TRBJ1-5, with TRBD1 identical over 9 bases. V was pared by 8 bases and J by 7 bases, with 3 bases of the junction left unmatched. There are 12 residues in the CDR3. The germline V gene has CDR1 SGHTA and CDR2 FQGNSA. The chain's CDR3 is CASGTGQQPQHF. The DNA for the CDR3 is TGTGCCAGCGGGACAGGGCAACAGCCCCAGCATTTT.

In this sample, this clonotype turned up many times. This sequence joins TRBV20-1 and TRBJ2-7; 13 bases align to TRBD2. V lost 3 bases and J lost 5; bases outside the gene matches: 7. This CDR3 has 15 residues. CDR1 DFQATT and CDR2 SNEGSKA come from the germline V gene (reference sequence). Written as DNA, the CDR3 is TGCAGTGCTAGGTTGCCGGGACTAGCGGGGCACGAGCAGTACTTC. As protein: CSARLPGLAGHEQYF.

Ten or more counts support this clonotype. The chain recombines TRBV10-3 with TRBJ2-1, with 7 bases that match TRBD1. CDR1 ENHRY and CDR2 SYGVKD come from the germline V gene. V lost 2 bases and J lost 8; bases outside the gene matches: 3. The CDR3 contains 13 residues. In DNA, the CDR3 is TGTGCCATCAGTGAGAACAGGGGATATGAGCAGTTCTTC. This gives the protein CAISENRGYEQFF.

Worth noting for this clonotype: This sequence may be a read error, since a much larger clone differs from it by one base. CDR3 in amino acids: CAGSPGTQRTTHNGELFF. CDR3 sequence (DNA): TGCGCCGGCAGCCCGGGGACTCAACGGACTACACATAACGGGGAGCTGTTTTTT. The rearrangement links TRBV5-1 to TRBJ2-2, with TRBD2 as a possible D gene (6 bases). CDR1 and CDR2 (germline): SGHRS, YFSETQ. This CDR3 is 18 amino acids long.

This clonotype was detected ten times or more. V and J are TRBV4-1 and TRBJ2-7; TRBD2 might be the D (5 bases). V lost 1 base, J lost 2 bases, and 12 bases lay in between. Germline V gene data show CDR1 as MGHRA and CDR2 as YSYEKL. The CDR3 is made up of 15 amino acids. This chain's CDR3 is CASSQASPGTYEQYF. The CDR3 DNA is TGCGCCAGCAGCCAAGCCAGTCCGGGGACCTACGAGCAGTACTTC.

The sample holds a few counts of this clonotype. V gene TRBV7-2 combines with J gene TRBJ2-7; TRBD2 aligns across 9 bases. The CDR3 loop spans 14 amino acids. Trimming removed 1 base from V and 7 bases from J; junction bases left unmatched: 5. The germline V gene has CDR1 SGHTA and CDR2 FQGNSA. The DNA of the CDR3 is TGTGCCAGCAGCTTAGTACTAGCGGGCGGTGAGCAGTACTTC. Amino acid sequence: CASSLVLAGGEQYF.

This clonotype was picked up many times. The chain couples TRBV7-9 to TRBJ1-2; D not certain. The V gene's germline CDR1 is SEHNR and CDR2 FQNEAQ (reference sequence). The CDR3 spans 13 residues. The V end was cut by 5 bases, the J end by 8 bases, with 15 bases between. This chain's CDR3 is CASSVGRLEGYTF. The DNA of the CDR3 is TGTGCCAGCAGCGTCGGGAGGCTTGAGGGCTACACCTTC.

This clonotype was counted ten times or more. The gene calls are TRBV5-1 and TRBJ2-1; 8 bases match TRBD2. The V gene end was trimmed by 2 bases and the J gene end by 8 bases; junction bases not matched to a gene: 6. The CDR3 extends over 14 amino acids. The germline CDR1 and CDR2 sequences are SGHRS and YFSETQ. CDR3 residues: CASSFGGGWDEQFF. The DNA of the CDR3 is TGCGCCAGCAGCTTCGGCGGGGGGTGGGATGAGCAGTTCTTC.

This clonotype was seen at least ten times. The genes are TRBV12-3 or TRBV12-4 and TRBJ1-1; D is ambiguous. The CDR3 sequence is 14 residues long. Trimming pared 3 bases from V and 0 bases from J, leaving 8 bases between. CDR3 nucleotides: TGTGCCAGCAGTTTTGGCGAGATGAACACTGAAGCTTTCTTT. As protein: CASSFGEMNTEAFF.

Ten or more counts support this clonotype. The chain is built from TRBV24-1 and TRBJ1-2; D is unresolved. Per the germline V gene, CDR1 is KGHDR and CDR2 is SFDVKD. The germline V and J ends were trimmed by 4 bases and 6 bases, with 14 bases remaining between them. The CDR3 has 14 residues. The CDR3 loop reads CATSDPKGGDGYTF. The CDR3 DNA sequence: TGTGCCACCAGTGACCCTAAGGGAGGCGATGGCTACACCTTC.

J is TRBJ1-4 and V is TRBV19; the D gene is possibly TRBD1 (6 bases). Germline CDR1 and CDR2: LNHDA and SQIVND (reference sequence). Trimming removed 4 bases at V and 7 bases at J, with 13 bases between. The CDR3 spans 14 residues. CDR3 amino acids: CASSKGGLAEKLFF. The CDR3 region has the DNA TGTGCCAGTAGTAAAGGGGGGCTTGCTGAAAAACTGTTTTTT.

This clonotype was observed at least ten times. CDR3 coding DNA: TGTGCCAGCTCACCTGTCGACGGTACCTACGAGCAGTACGTC. Its protein is CASSPVDGTYEQYV. The rearrangement joins TRBV18 to TRBJ2-7; D call uncertain. Germline loops: CDR1 KGHSH, CDR2 LQKENI. V was cut by 3 bases and J by 2 bases, with 11 bases left in between. The CDR3 length is 14 residues.

At least ten counts were recorded for this clonotype. The chain recombines TRBV7-4 with TRBJ2-7; D unresolved. V lost 0 bases, J lost 1 base, and 19 bases lay in between. Germline-derived CDR1 and CDR2 are SGHVT and SQSDAQ. This CDR3 comprises 18 residues. CDR3 DNA sequence: TGTGCCAGCAGCTTAGCGCCCCCGCCGACGCGAGAATCCTACGAGCAGTACGTC. It codes for CASSLAPPPTRESYEQYV.

In this sample, this clonotype turned up once. The V and J genes are TRBV7-2 and TRBJ2-5; 10 nucleotides align to TRBD1. CDR1 SGHTA and CDR2 FQGNSA come from the germline V gene. The CDR3 extends over 14 amino acids. The V gene end was trimmed by 5 bases and the J gene end by 4 bases; junction bases not matched to a gene: 4. Written as DNA, the CDR3 is TGTGCCAGCAGCCGGGACAGGGGTCTAGAGACCCAGTACTTC. As protein: CASSRDRGLETQYF.

In this sample, this clonotype turned up many times. The V call is TRBV20-1, the J call TRBJ2-3, with 10 bases matching TRBD2. The V gene end was trimmed by 6 bases and the J gene end by 6 bases; junction bases not matched to a gene: 9. The CDR3 loop spans 14 amino acids. The germline gives CDR1 DFQATT, CDR2 SNEGSKA (reference sequence). The CDR3 DNA sequence: TGCAGTGCCAAACTAGCGGGGTTGAAGGATACGCAGTATTTT. Amino acids: CSAKLAGLKDTQYF.

Ten or more counts support this clonotype. The V and J genes are TRBV4-3 and TRBJ2-2; 8 bases are a match to TRBD1. The V segment lost 0 bases and the J segment 3 bases; nucleotides outside the gene matches: 9. This CDR3 contains 18 residues. CDR1 is LGHNA, CDR2 YSLEER, per germline. The CDR3 nucleotides are TGCGCCAGCAGCCAAGATCGAGGACAGGGCCCCCACACCGGGGAGCTGTTTTTT. Protein product: CASSQDRGQGPHTGELFF.

The chain combines TRBV7-2 with TRBJ2-5; D might be TRBD2 (6 bases). This CDR3 is 14 amino acids long. V was cut by 3 bases and J by 5 bases, with 13 bases left in between. CDR1 is SGHTA and CDR2 is FQGNSA in the germline V gene. The CDR3 DNA reads as TGTGCCAGCAGCTTTCAGCGCGGGGAGGAGACCCAGTACTTC. As protein: CASSFQRGEETQYF.

This clonotype was detected ten times or more. The chain uses TRBV6-2 or TRBV6-3 and TRBJ1-1, with D hard to call. The CDR3 loop spans 16 amino acids. The V and J ends lost 6 bases and 3 bases respectively, with 20 bases between them. Germline V gene lookup returns CDR1 MNHEY and CDR2 SVGEGT. The CDR3 loop is CASRIGLALVYTEAFF. CDR3 coding DNA: TGTGCCAGCAGAATCGGTTTGGCCCTGGTCTACACTGAAGCTTTCTTT.